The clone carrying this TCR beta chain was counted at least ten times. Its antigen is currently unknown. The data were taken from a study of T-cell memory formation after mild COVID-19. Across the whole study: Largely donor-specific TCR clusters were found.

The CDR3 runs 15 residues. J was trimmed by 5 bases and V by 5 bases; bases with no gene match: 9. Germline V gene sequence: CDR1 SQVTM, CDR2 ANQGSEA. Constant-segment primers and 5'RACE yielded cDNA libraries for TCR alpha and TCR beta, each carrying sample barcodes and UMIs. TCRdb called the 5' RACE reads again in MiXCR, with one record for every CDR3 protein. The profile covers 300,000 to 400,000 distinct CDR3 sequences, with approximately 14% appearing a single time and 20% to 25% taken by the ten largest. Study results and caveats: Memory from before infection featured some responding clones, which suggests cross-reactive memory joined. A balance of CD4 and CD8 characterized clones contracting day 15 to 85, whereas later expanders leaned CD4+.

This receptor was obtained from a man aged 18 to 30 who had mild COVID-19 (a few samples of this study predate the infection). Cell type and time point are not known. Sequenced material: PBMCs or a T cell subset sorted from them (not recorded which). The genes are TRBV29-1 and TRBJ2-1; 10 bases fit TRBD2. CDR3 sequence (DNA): TGCAGCGTTCTTCCACTAGCGGGACCGAACAATGAGCAGTTCTTC. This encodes CSVLPLAGPNNEQFF.